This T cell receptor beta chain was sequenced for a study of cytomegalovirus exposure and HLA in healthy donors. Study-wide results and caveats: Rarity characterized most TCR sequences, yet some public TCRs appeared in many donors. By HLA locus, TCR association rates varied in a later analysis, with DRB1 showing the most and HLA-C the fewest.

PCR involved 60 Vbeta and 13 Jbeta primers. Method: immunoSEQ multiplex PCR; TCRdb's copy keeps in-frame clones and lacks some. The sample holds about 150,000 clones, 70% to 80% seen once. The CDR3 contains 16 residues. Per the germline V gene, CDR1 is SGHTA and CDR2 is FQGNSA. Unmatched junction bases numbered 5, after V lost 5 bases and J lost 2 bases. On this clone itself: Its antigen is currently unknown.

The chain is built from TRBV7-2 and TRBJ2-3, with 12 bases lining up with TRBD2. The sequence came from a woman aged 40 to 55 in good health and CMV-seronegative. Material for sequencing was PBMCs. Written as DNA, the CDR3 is TGTGCCAGCAGCGTACTAGCGGGGGGATTCACAGATACGCAGTATTTT. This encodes CASSVLAGGFTDTQYF.